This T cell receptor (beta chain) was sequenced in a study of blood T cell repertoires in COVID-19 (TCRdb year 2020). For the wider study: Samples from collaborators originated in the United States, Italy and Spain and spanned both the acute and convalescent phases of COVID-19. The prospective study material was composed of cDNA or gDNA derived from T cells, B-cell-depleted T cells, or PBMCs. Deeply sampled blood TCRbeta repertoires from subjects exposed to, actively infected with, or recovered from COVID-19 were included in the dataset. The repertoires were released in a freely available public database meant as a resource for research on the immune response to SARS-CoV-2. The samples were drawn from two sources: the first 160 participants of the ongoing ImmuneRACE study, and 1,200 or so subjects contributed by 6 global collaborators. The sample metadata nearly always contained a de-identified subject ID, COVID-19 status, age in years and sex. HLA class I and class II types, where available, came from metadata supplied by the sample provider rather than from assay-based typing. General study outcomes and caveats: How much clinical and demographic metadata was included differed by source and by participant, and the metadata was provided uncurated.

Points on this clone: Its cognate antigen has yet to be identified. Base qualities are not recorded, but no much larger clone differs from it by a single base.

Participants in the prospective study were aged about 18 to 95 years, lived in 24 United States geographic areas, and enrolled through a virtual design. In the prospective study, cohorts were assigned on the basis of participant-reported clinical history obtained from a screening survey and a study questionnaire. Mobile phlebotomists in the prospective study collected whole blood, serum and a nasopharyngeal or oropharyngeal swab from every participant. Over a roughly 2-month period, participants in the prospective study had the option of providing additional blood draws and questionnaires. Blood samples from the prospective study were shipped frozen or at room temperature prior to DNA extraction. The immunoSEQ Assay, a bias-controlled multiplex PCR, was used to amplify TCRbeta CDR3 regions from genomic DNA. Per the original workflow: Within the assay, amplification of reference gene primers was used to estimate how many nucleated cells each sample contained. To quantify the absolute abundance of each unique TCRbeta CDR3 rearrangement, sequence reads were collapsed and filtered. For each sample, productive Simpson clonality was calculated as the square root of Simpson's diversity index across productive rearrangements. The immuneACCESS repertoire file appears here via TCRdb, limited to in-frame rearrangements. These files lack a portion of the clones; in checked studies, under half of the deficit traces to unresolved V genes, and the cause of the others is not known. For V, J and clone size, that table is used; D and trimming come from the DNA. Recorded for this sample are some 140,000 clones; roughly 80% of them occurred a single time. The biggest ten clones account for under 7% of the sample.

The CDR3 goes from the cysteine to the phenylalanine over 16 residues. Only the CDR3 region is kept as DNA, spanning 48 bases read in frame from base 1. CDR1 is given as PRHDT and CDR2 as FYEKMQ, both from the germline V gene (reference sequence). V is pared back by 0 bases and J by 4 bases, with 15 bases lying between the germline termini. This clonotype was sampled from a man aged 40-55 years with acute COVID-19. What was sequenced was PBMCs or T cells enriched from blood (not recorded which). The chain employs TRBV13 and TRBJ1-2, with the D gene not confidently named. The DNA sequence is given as TGTGCCAGCAGCTTAGGGTTTACAGACCACCGCTATGGCTACACCTTC. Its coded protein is CASSLGFTDHRYGYTF.